Presented here are 27 T cell receptor beta chains from one specimen sequenced in a study of T cell changes during pregnancy in multiple sclerosis. Here immunoSEQ multiplex PCR was the method, and the copy in TCRdb shows in-frame clones only, minus some. The table records roughly 80,000 clones, over 85% of them present only once. The sequencing here drew on peripheral blood, taken in the first trimester of pregnancy. All receptors derive from a female donor with multiple sclerosis, enrolled in a pregnancy study.

The genes are TRBV29-1 and TRBJ2-1; 7 bases are shared with TRBD2. The trim removed 4 bases at V and 5 bases at J, leaving 5 bases unmatched. This CDR3 region has 13 residues. The germline V gene has CDR1 SQVTM and CDR2 ANQGSEA. The CDR3 region is CSVGLAANNEQFF. CDR3 bases: TGCAGCGTTGGGCTAGCGGCCAACAATGAGCAGTTCTTC.

V gene TRBV19 combines with J gene TRBJ1-3; D gene unclear. V lost 2 bases and J lost 1, with 9 bases in between. This CDR3 contains 15 residues. The germline CDR1 and CDR2 sequences are LNHDA and SQIVND (reference sequence). This chain's CDR3 is CASSIIGGSGNTIYF. CDR3 coding DNA: TGTGCCAGTAGTATAATTGGAGGTTCTGGAAACACCATATATTTT.

This chain joins TRBV6-6 and TRBJ2-7, with a possible D match to TRBD1 (5 bases). This CDR3 has 13 residues. Germline V gene lookup returns CDR1 MNHNY and CDR2 SVGAGI (reference sequence). The V end was cut by 8 bases, the J end by 1 base, with 12 bases between. CDR3 in amino acids: CASHEDNSYEQYF. CDR3 nucleotides: TGTGCCAGCCATGAGGACAATTCCTACGAGCAGTACTTC.

The chain couples TRBV7-2 to TRBJ2-3, with 10 positions matching TRBD2. The CDR3 runs to 17 residues. The V and J ends lost 4 bases and 3 bases, in that order; junction bases with no gene match: 10. From germline, CDR1 is SGHTA and CDR2 FQGNSA. CDR3: CASSSPEREGPTDTQYF. The CDR3 DNA sequence: TGTGCCAGCAGCTCCCCGGAGCGGGAGGGCCCGACAGATACGCAGTATTTT.

The chain is built from TRBV9 and TRBJ2-5; 9 bases map to TRBD2. CDR3 size: 16 residues. V trimming: 0 bases; J trimming: 4 bases; junction bases outside the gene matches: 7. Germline-derived CDR1 and CDR2 are SGDLS and YYNGEE. CDR3 residues: CASSVEAGGRVETQYF. CDR3 bases: TGTGCCAGCAGCGTAGAGGCGGGAGGGCGGGTAGAGACCCAGTACTTC.

This clone was recorded only once. The rearrangement joins TRBV4-2 to TRBJ1-6, with D possibly TRBD1 on 6 matching bases. With 0 bases removed from V and 4 bases from J, the gap between germline ends came to 13 bases. CDR1 is LGHNA and CDR2 is YNFKEQ in the germline V gene. The CDR3 totals 17 residues. CDR3 amino acids: CASSQERSQGYNSPLHF. CDR3 DNA: TGTGCCAGCAGCCAAGAACGGAGCCAGGGGTATAATTCACCCCTCCACTTT.

The V and J genes are TRBV2 and TRBJ2-1, with 11 bases aligning to TRBD2. V shed 9 bases and J 5 bases; nucleotides not matched to a gene: 3. The germline gives CDR1 SNHLY, CDR2 FYNNEI. This CDR3 has 13 residues. For the CDR3, the DNA is TGTGCCAGAGCACTAGCGGGAGACAATGAGCAGTTCTTC. This translates into CARALAGDNEQFF.

The chain is built from TRBV5-1 and TRBJ2-1; the match to TRBD2 covers 10 bases. The germline CDR1 and CDR2 sequences are SGHRS and YFSETQ. Germline trimming cut 0 bases from V and 12 bases from J; bases unmatched to any gene: 6. This CDR3 is 14 amino acids long. The chain's CDR3 is CASSLEASGRGQFF. The DNA for the CDR3 is TGCGCCAGCAGCTTGGAGGCTAGCGGGAGAGGGCAGTTCTTC. Using reference TRBV5-1 and TRBJ2-1 for the parts outside the CDR3, the full variable domain is KAGVTQTPRYLIKTRGQQVTLSCSPISGHRSVSWYQQTPGQGLQFLFEYFSETQRNKGNFPGRFSGRQFSNSRSEMNVSTLELGDSALYLCASSLEASGRGQFFGPGTRLTVL.

The count of this clone is one. The missing conserved phenylalanine or tryptophan at the end of this CDR3 makes a read error likely. Because the CDR3's place on the DNA is in doubt, the DNA is left out and the CDR3 is given as listed by TCRdb. The V and J genes are TRBV18 and TRBJ2-7; TRBD2, the table's D call, was not compared with the DNA. The CDR3 has 14 residues if both end residues are counted. CDR1 is KGHSH, CDR2 LQKENI, per germline. CDR3: CASSPPPPTTRPLL.

V gene TRBV10-2 combines with J gene TRBJ1-2, with TRBD1 matching 7 bases. V shed 0 bases, J shed 5 bases, and the junction held 6 bases outside the gene matches. The CDR3 totals 15 residues. Germline assignment: CDR1 WSHSY and CDR2 SAAADI. CDR3 sequence reads: CASSESSGGPYGYTF. The CDR3 region has the DNA TGCGCCAGCAGTGAGTCGTCAGGGGGGCCTTATGGCTACACCTTC.

V is TRBV7-9 and J is TRBJ2-7; 7 bases match TRBD1. This CDR3 comprises 14 residues. The ends lost 5 bases at V and 1 base at J; junction bases unmatched: 5. Germline V gives CDR1 SEHNR, CDR2 FQNEAQ (reference sequence). CDR3 sequence (DNA): TGTGCCAGCAGCCATGGGACAGTTTCCTACGAGCAGTACTTC. It is translated as CASSHGTVSYEQYF.

The chain couples TRBV5-1 to TRBJ1-1; D is perhaps TRBD1 (5 bases). There are 15 residues in the CDR3. The V end lost 4 bases, the J end lost 1 base, and 14 bases lay between the germline ends. The germline CDR1 and CDR2 sequences are SGHRS and YFSETQ. The CDR3 sequence is CASSPPGTSNTEAFF. The CDR3 nucleotides read TGCGCCAGCAGCCCACCCGGGACTTCGAACACTGAAGCTTTCTTT.

This clone turned up a few times. V gene TRBV6-1 combines with J gene TRBJ2-1; tentatively, D is TRBD1 (5 bases). V was trimmed by 5 bases and J by 4 bases, leaving 15 bases between them. Germline values: CDR1 MNHNS, CDR2 SASEGT. This CDR3 is 15 amino acids long. The CDR3 sequence is CASSSDSGRYNEQFF. In DNA, the CDR3 is TGTGCCAGCAGTTCTGACTCAGGGCGGTACAATGAGCAGTTCTTC.

This clone showed up just once. V usage is TRBV18 and J usage is TRBJ1-1; TRBD1 matches 8 bases. Germline V CDR1 and CDR2: KGHSH, LQKENI. CDR3 length equals 14 residues. With 0 bases clipped from V and 10 bases from J, the junction kept 7 bases outside the gene matches. Here the CDR3 DNA reads TGTGCCAGCTCACCACCCGAGACAGGGGTTAGAGCTTTCTTT. Amino acids: CASSPPETGVRAFF.

The table lists this clone with a few counts. V gene TRBV7-6 combines with J gene TRBJ2-7, with TRBD1 identical over 7 bases. The germline CDR1 and CDR2 sequences are SGHVS and FNYEAQ. V lost 1 base and J lost 3; bases outside the gene matches: 6. CDR3 length: 15 amino acids. Written as DNA, the CDR3 is TGTGCCAGCAGCTTAGACCGGGACAGAGTCTACGAGCAGTACTTC. This encodes CASSLDRDRVYEQYF.

J is TRBJ1-4 and V is TRBV6-1, with no clear D. Germline V gives CDR1 MNHNS, CDR2 SASEGT. The CDR3 has 11 amino acids. The V end lost 2 bases, the J end lost 7 bases, and 2 bases lay between the germline ends. In nucleotides, the CDR3 is TGTGCCAGCAGTGAACTTGAAAAACTGTTTTTT. Amino acids: CASSELEKLFF.

The rearrangement joins TRBV30 to TRBJ1-5; maybe TRBD1 (5 bases). V was cut by 0 bases and J by 2 bases, with 23 bases left in between. The CDR3 is made up of 19 amino acids. The germline gives CDR1 GTSNPN, CDR2 SVGIG (reference sequence). The CDR3 coding sequence is TGTGCCTGGAGTGTCGATCAGTGGGGGGGGAGAGGTGGCAATCAGCCCCAGCATTTT. Translation gives CAWSVDQWGGRGGNQPQHF.

The chain employs TRBV4-1 and TRBJ2-7; TRBD2 agrees at 9 bases. CDR1 is MGHRA and CDR2 is YSYEKL in the germline V gene. The junction had 5 bases not matched to a gene; V was cut back by 2 bases and J by 0 bases. The CDR3 covers 16 residues. The CDR3 bases are TGCGCCAGCAGCCAATTTAGCGGGAGCTTCTCCTACGAGCAGTACTTC. It yields the protein CASSQFSGSFSYEQYF.

The chain combines TRBV30 with TRBJ2-1; 14 bases fit TRBD2. CDR3 length equals 16 residues. CDR1 is GTSNPN, CDR2 SVGIG, per germline (reference sequence). Unmatched junction bases numbered 7, after V lost 4 bases and J lost 5 bases. CDR3 sequence: CAWNQGLAGENNEQFF. CDR3 DNA: TGTGCCTGGAACCAGGGACTAGCGGGAGAGAACAATGAGCAGTTCTTC.

The chain carries TRBV30 and TRBJ2-5; D perhaps matches TRBD1 (5 bases). Germline V lookup: CDR1 GTSNPN, CDR2 SVGIG (reference sequence). The CDR3 length is 11 residues. V shed 3 bases and J shed 5 bases, with 7 bases lying between them. The CDR3 DNA is TGTGCCTGGAGGGCAGGGGAGACCCAGTACTTC. Its protein is CAWRAGETQYF. The variable domain in full, completed from reference TRBV30 and TRBJ2-5, reads SQTIHQWPATLVQPVGSPLSLECTVEGTSNPNLYWYRQAAGRGLQLLFYSVGIGQISSEVPQNLSASRPQDRQFILSSKKLLLSDSGFYLCAWRAGETQYFGPGTRLLVL.

This chain joins TRBV7-9 and TRBJ1-5, with D uncertain. CDR1 and CDR2 from the germline V gene are SEHNR and FQNEAQ (reference sequence). The CDR3 length is 13 residues. The V end was cut by 5 bases, the J end by 8 bases, with 13 bases between. The CDR3 DNA sequence: TGTGCCAGCAGCGCGGATGGATATGAGCCCCAGCATTTT. It yields the protein CASSADGYEPQHF.

This clone was recorded once. The gene calls are TRBV7-3 and TRBJ2-7; 9 positions match TRBD1. Per germline, CDR1 SGHTA and CDR2 FQGTGA. The V gene end was trimmed by 5 bases and the J gene end by 4 bases; junction bases not matched to a gene: 6. The CDR3 length is 14 residues. DNA of the CDR3: TGTGCCAGCAGCCGCGGGACAGGGCGGTACGAGCAGTACTTC. It translates to CASSRGTGRYEQYF.

The chain joins TRBV30 to TRBJ2-5, with 7 nucleotides matching TRBD1. The CDR3 has 13 residues. V shed 0 bases, J shed 4 bases, and the junction held 2 bases outside the gene matches. Germline CDR1 is GTSNPN and CDR2 is SVGIG (reference sequence). Here the CDR3 DNA reads TGTGCCTGGAGTGTAGACAGGGCAGAGACCCAGTACTTC. This translates into CAWSVDRAETQYF.

The chain has TRBV11-2 and TRBJ2-1; 7 bases are a match to TRBD2. CDR3 length: 15 amino acids. The J segment lost 5 bases and the V segment lost 6 bases, leaving 10 bases of the junction unmatched. Germline V gene lookup returns CDR1 SGHAT and CDR2 FQNNGV. CDR3 loop: CASSAGVVRNNEQFF. CDR3 coding DNA: TGTGCCAGCAGTGCGGGGGTGGTGAGAAACAATGAGCAGTTCTTC.

J is TRBJ2-7 and V is TRBV4-3; D possibly corresponds to TRBD1 (6 bases). The CDR3 runs to 13 residues. CDR1 is LGHNA, CDR2 YSLEER, per germline. The V end lost 3 bases, the J end lost 2 bases, and 8 bases lay between the germline ends. CDR3 amino acids: CASSHDRTYEQYF. As DNA, the CDR3 is TGCGCCAGCAGCCACGACAGGACCTACGAGCAGTACTTC.

The chain uses TRBV9 and TRBJ1-3; a weak D match, TRBD1 (5 bases). This CDR3 spans 15 amino acids. V was trimmed by 6 bases and J by 1 base, leaving 14 bases between them. Germline V gene lookup returns CDR1 SGDLS and CDR2 YYNGEE. The CDR3 nucleotides are TGTGCCAGCACAGGTTTGGCAGGGTCTGGAAACACCATATATTTT. This translates into CASTGLAGSGNTIYF.

This sequence joins TRBV13 and TRBJ2-1; 12 bases map to TRBD2. CDR3 length equals 15 residues. The J segment lost 15 bases and the V segment lost 5 bases, leaving 14 bases of the junction unmatched. Per the germline V gene, CDR1 is PRHDT and CDR2 is FYEKMQ (reference sequence). CDR3 sequence reads: CASSQRLAGEVFRFF. The CDR3 DNA reads as TGTGCCAGCAGCCAAAGACTAGCGGGAGAGGTGTTTAGGTTCTTC.